One sample yielded the 20 T cell receptor beta chains listed below, sequenced in a study of beta chain features in type 1 diabetes listed by TCRdb under 2018. Library preparation was by the immunoSEQ multiplex PCR assay. The entire isolated RNA was reverse transcribed using the High Capacity cDNA Reverse Transcription Kit, and thus expressed TCRB transcripts were sequenced. This immuneACCESS table, as held by TCRdb, lists in-frame sequences with V and J called but not all clones. Of the missing ones, under half trace to an unresolved V gene in checked studies; the others have no known cause. Here the sample has about 930,000 clones; 17% occur a single time. Roughly 0.025% of the sample lies in the top ten. The sequencing sample was made of naive CD4+ T cells from blood. Interpreted using the paper, the cell subset or site label stands for: true naive CD4+ T cells. Receptors originate from a woman aged 18-29 years in good health.

The CDR3, as DNA: TGTGCCAGCAGTGAAGCTAGGGGAGCTAACTATGGCTACACCTTC. Protein product: CASSEARGANYGYTF. The chain employs TRBV2 and TRBJ1-2; D is possibly TRBD1 (5 bases). CDR3 length: 15 residues. V was clipped by 0 bases and J by 0 bases, with 8 bases between them. CDR1 is SNHLY and CDR2 is FYNNEI in the germline V gene.

The chain employs TRBV9 and TRBJ2-7; 7 nucleotides align to TRBD2. Germline CDR1 is SGDLS and CDR2 is YYNGEE. V trimming: 1 base; J trimming: 6 bases; junction bases outside the gene matches: 16. This CDR3 contains 17 residues. The CDR3 DNA follows: TGTGCCAGCAGCGTAAACCCCCTTAGCGGGCTTGGGGGCGAGCAGTACTTC. It is translated as CASSVNPLSGLGGEQYF.

The chain is built from TRBV6-1 and TRBJ2-7; D unresolved. The V end lost 9 bases, the J end lost 0 bases, and 15 bases lay between the germline ends. CDR3 length: 14 residues. Germline V gene lookup returns CDR1 MNHNS and CDR2 SASEGT. As DNA, the CDR3 is TGTGCCAGTGGTCGGCTCTCAGGCTCCTACGAGCAGTACTTC. The encoded protein is CASGRLSGSYEQYF.

In its sample, this clone was seen a few times. The chain links TRBV21-1 to TRBJ2-3. TRBV21-1 is listed as a pseudogene. The CDR3 extends over 15 amino acids. The CDR3 loop reads CASSKNSGSTDTQYF. As DNA, the CDR3 is TGTGCCAGCAGCAAAAACTCCGGATCTACAGATACGCAGTATTTT.

This chain uses TRBV19 with TRBJ2-2; D call uncertain. V lost 5 bases to trimming and J lost 1 base, with 8 bases between them. The CDR3 totals 14 residues. Germline assignment: CDR1 LNHDA and CDR2 SQIVND (reference sequence). CDR3 loop: CASSLDGNTGELFF. The CDR3 DNA reads TGTGCCAGTAGTCTCGACGGGAACACCGGGGAGCTGTTTTTT.

The chain joins TRBV11-2 to TRBJ1-4; 10 bases are shared with TRBD1. Germline assignment: CDR1 SGHAT and CDR2 FQNNGV. V shed 1 base and J 4 bases; nucleotides not matched to a gene: 6. The CDR3 runs to 17 residues. As DNA, the CDR3 is TGTGCCAGCAGCTTAGTGGGCGGGACAGGGGTTAATGAAAAACTGTTTTTT. Protein: CASSLVGGTGVNEKLFF.

The gene calls are TRBV10-3 and TRBJ2-3; D possibly corresponds to TRBD1 (5 bases). Germline assignment: CDR1 ENHRY and CDR2 SYGVKD. This CDR3 is built from 12 residues. Trimming took 10 bases from V and 3 from J, leaving 11 bases between them. For the CDR3, the DNA is TGTGCCACAGGGCATGGGACAGATACGCAGTATTTT. Translation: CATGHGTDTQYF.

This clone was seen more than once but under ten times. The chain recombines TRBV14 with TRBJ2-7; the match to TRBD1 covers 10 bases. The trim removed 5 bases at V and 3 bases at J, leaving 10 bases unmatched. Per germline, CDR1 SGHDN and CDR2 FVKESK. The CDR3 covers 16 residues. The chain's CDR3 is CASSSLEGTGVYEQYF. In DNA form, the CDR3 reads TGTGCCAGCAGCTCCCTCGAGGGGACAGGGGTCTACGAGCAGTACTTC.

The table lists this clone with a few counts. This chain links TRBV10-3 with TRBJ2-1, with D tentatively TRBD2 (6 bases). Trimming cost V 2 bases and J 6 bases, with 17 bases left between them. The CDR3 totals 16 residues. Germline-derived CDR1 and CDR2 are ENHRY and SYGVKD. CDR3 nucleotides: TGTGCCATCAGTGAGGGAGGGTCAAAGGGGAGCAATGAGCAGTTCTTC. Translation: CAISEGGSKGSNEQFF.

This clone has only a few counts. The gene calls are TRBV19 and TRBJ1-2, with 7 bases matching TRBD1. The germline CDR1 and CDR2 sequences are LNHDA and SQIVND (reference sequence). With V trimmed by 4 bases and J by 4 bases, 6 bases remained unmatched. This CDR3 has 14 amino acids. The CDR3 DNA sequence: TGTGCCAGTAGTACCTCGGGACAGTTCTATGGCTACACCTTC. The encoded protein is CASSTSGQFYGYTF.

This clone was recorded a few times. The chain couples TRBV7-3 to TRBJ2-5; D possibly uses TRBD1 or TRBD2 (5 bases each). The CDR3 totals 15 residues. V lost 1 base and J 5 bases, leaving 14 bases between the germline ends. Germline assignment: CDR1 SGHTA and CDR2 FQGTGA. For the CDR3, the DNA is TGTGCCAGCAGCTTAAGGGGCCCCACGGGGGAGACCCAGTACTTC. As protein: CASSLRGPTGETQYF.

This rearrangement joins TRBV18 to TRBJ2-7; D possibly uses TRBD1 or TRBD2 (5 bases each). The CDR3 sequence is 15 residues long. Trimming pared 1 base from V and 2 bases from J, leaving 12 bases between. CDR1 is KGHSH and CDR2 is LQKENI in the germline V gene. The CDR3 DNA is TGTGCCAGCTCACCACTTCGGGGCGCTACCTACGAGCAGTACTTC. Encoded protein: CASSPLRGATYEQYF. The complete variable domain, with remaining parts taken from reference TRBV18 and TRBJ2-7, reads NAGVMQNPRHLVRRRGQEARLRCSPMKGHSHVYWYRQLPEEGLKFMVYLQKENIIDESGMPKERFSAEFPKEGPSILRIQQVVRGDSAAYFCASSPLRGATYEQYFGPGTRLTVT.

This chain uses TRBV5-4 with TRBJ1-1; D is possibly TRBD1 (5 bases). Germline V gene data show CDR1 as SGHNT and CDR2 as YYREEE (reference sequence). This CDR3 has 14 amino acids. V lost 0 bases to trimming and J lost 3 bases, with 9 bases between them. CDR3 loop: CASSLGQSYTEAFF. In DNA form, the CDR3 reads TGTGCCAGCAGCTTGGGACAGTCCTACACTGAAGCTTTCTTT.

The chain recombines TRBV28 with TRBJ2-3, with D possibly being TRBD2 (5 bases). Trimming removed 6 bases at V and 11 bases at J, with 18 bases between. CDR3 size: 13 residues. CDR1 and CDR2 (germline): MDHEN, SYDVKM. DNA for the CDR3: TGTGCCAGCAGGGGAAGTGGGCTAGCCAAGCAGTATTTT. Its protein product is CASRGSGLAKQYF.

The rearrangement joins TRBV21-1 to TRBJ2-3; TRBD2 is the table's D call and was not checked against the DNA. TRBV21-1 is termed a pseudogene. CDR3 length: 14 residues. In DNA, the CDR3 is TGTGCCAGCAGACGGGTTTCGCGGACAGATACGCAGTATTTT. Its translation: CASRRVSRTDTQYF.

This clone was counted only a few times. The chain uses TRBV5-6 and TRBJ1-2, with a possible D match to TRBD1 (5 bases). There are 16 residues in the CDR3. CDR1 and CDR2 from the germline V gene are SGHDT and YYEEEE. Deletions cut 2 bases from V and 5 bases from J, with 19 bases between. CDR3 in DNA: TGTGCCAGCAGCTTCGGATCTGGAGGGAGGGGATATGGCTACACCTTC. This translates into CASSFGSGGRGYGYTF.

In this sample, this clone turned up a few times. The CDR3 DNA reads TGTGCCATCGGGGGACTTTTGATCACCGGGGAGCTGTTTTTT. Protein sequence: CAIGGLLITGELFF. The V gene is TRBV2, the J gene TRBJ2-2; the D gene is possibly TRBD2 (6 bases). The V gene lost 10 bases and the J gene lost 4 bases, with 16 bases spanning the gap. The CDR3 covers 14 residues. The V gene's germline CDR1 is SNHLY and CDR2 FYNNEI.

The V gene is TRBV10-3, the J gene TRBJ2-2; D unclear. This CDR3 region has 11 residues. Germline values: CDR1 ENHRY, CDR2 SYGVKD. V was cut by 5 bases and J by 5 bases, with 3 bases left in between. CDR3 in DNA: TGTGCCATCAGTATGACCGGGGAGCTGTTTTTT. Its protein product is CAISMTGELFF.

The chain has TRBV4-1 and TRBJ2-1; 7 positions match TRBD1. The junction had 15 bases not matched to a gene; V was cut back by 6 bases and J by 4 bases. This CDR3 spans 17 amino acids. CDR1 is MGHRA, CDR2 YSYEKL, per germline. In DNA, the CDR3 is TGCGCCAGCAGAGAGGGGGCGTCTATTCTCCTTTACAATGAGCAGTTCTTC. It specifies CASREGASILLYNEQFF.

J is TRBJ2-1 and V is TRBV28; 7 bases map to TRBD2. CDR1 is MDHEN, CDR2 SYDVKM, per germline. The V segment lost 5 bases and the J segment 0 bases; nucleotides outside the gene matches: 4. The CDR3 spans 15 residues. CDR3 sequence: CASSVAGSSYNEQFF. CDR3 coding DNA: TGTGCCAGCAGTGTAGCGGGTAGCTCCTACAATGAGCAGTTCTTC.